What follows are 14 T cell receptor beta chains derived from one specimen sequenced in a study of response to subunit inactivated influenza vaccine listed by TCRdb under 2018. Libraries were constructed by RT-PCR. TCRdb lists the instrument as Illumina HiSeq 2500. TCRdb applied fastp at Q25 and MiXCR to the public reads, then kept only in-frame beta chains. Identical CDR3 protein sequences are pooled into one entry, listed with their most common genes and DNA. The sample yields around 480,000 distinct CDR3 sequences; about 15% were counted once. The ten largest make up roughly 3.1% of the sample. The specimen was CD4+ T cells sorted from PBMCs, collected roughly 24 months after vaccination. The receptors originated from a man aged 45-69 years who received an inactivated influenza vaccine. Donor details come from another sample of the same person, matched by shared clones.

The sample holds a few counts of this clonotype. The genes are TRBV6-2 or TRBV6-3 and TRBJ1-4; TRBD1 might be the D (6 bases). The CDR3 loop spans 14 amino acids. V was trimmed by 10 bases and J by 7 bases, leaving 19 bases between them. Germline V gives CDR1 MNHEY, CDR2 SVGEGT. For the CDR3, the DNA is TGTGCCACCACTGACAGGCCGCGGAGTGAAAAACTGTTTTTT. Protein sequence: CATTDRPRSEKLFF.

This clonotype was counted a single time. The chain has TRBV10-3 and TRBJ2-1, with D perhaps being TRBD1 or TRBD2 (6 bases each). With 6 bases removed from V and 8 bases from J, the gap between germline ends came to 17 bases. CDR1 ENHRY and CDR2 SYGVKD come from the germline V gene. CDR3 length: 14 residues. The CDR3 region has the DNA TGTGCCATCAGAAAGGAGGGGGGCCATGATGAGCAGTTCTTC. It translates to CAIRKEGGHDEQFF.

This clonotype was detected ten times or more. The DNA of the CDR3 is TGCAGCGTCAGAAAGGACACTGAAGCTTTCTTT. This codes for CSVRKDTEAFF. J is TRBJ1-1 and V is TRBV29-1; D uncertain. V lost 6 bases, J lost 3 bases, and 8 bases lay in between. The V gene's germline CDR1 is SQVTM and CDR2 ANQGSEA. The CDR3 is 11 residues long.

The chain is built from TRBV29-1 and TRBJ1-1; D unclear. There are 11 residues in the CDR3. The V end was cut by 7 bases, the J end by 0 bases, with 6 bases between. The V gene's germline CDR1 is SQVTM and CDR2 ANQGSEA. The CDR3 sequence is CSGVVNTEAFF. The CDR3 nucleotides are TGCAGCGGAGTAGTGAACACTGAAGCTTTCTTT.

As DNA, the CDR3 is TGCGCCAGCAGCCGACCAGGGGGAATAGAGACCCAGTACTTC. Translating it yields CASSRPGGIETQYF. This chain uses TRBV4-1 with TRBJ2-5; 7 nucleotides match TRBD1. Germline assignment: CDR1 MGHRA and CDR2 YSYEKL. The CDR3 covers 14 residues. V lost 4 bases and J lost 4; bases outside the gene matches: 6.

The sample holds many counts of this clonotype. The chain recombines TRBV7-9 with TRBJ1-1; maybe TRBD1 (6 bases). Germline CDR1 is SEHNR and CDR2 is FQNEAQ (reference sequence). The CDR3 has 14 amino acids. The V gene lost 1 base and the J gene lost 3 bases, with 9 bases spanning the gap. Here the CDR3 DNA reads TGTGCCAGCAGCTTAGGAGGGGGGTACACTGAAGCTTTCTTT. This encodes CASSLGGGYTEAFF.

The V call is TRBV28, the J call TRBJ2-7, with 8 positions matching TRBD2. Germline assignment: CDR1 MDHEN and CDR2 SYDVKM. This CDR3 contains 13 residues. V was pared by 8 bases and J by 4 bases, with 7 bases of the junction left unmatched. The chain's CDR3 is CASESGRGYEQYF. The CDR3 DNA sequence: TGTGCCAGCGAGAGCGGGAGAGGGTACGAGCAGTACTTC.

This clonotype was seen only a few times. The genes are TRBV6-5 and TRBJ1-1; D remains unclear. The germline CDR1 and CDR2 sequences are MNHEY and SVGAGI. The CDR3 contains 13 residues. The V end was cut by 2 bases, the J end by 1 base, with 5 bases between. DNA of the CDR3: TGTGCCAGCAGTTACACCCCGAACACTGAAGCTTTCTTT. Protein: CASSYTPNTEAFF.

This clonotype has just a few counts. The chain carries TRBV20-1 and TRBJ2-1; D is possibly TRBD1 or TRBD2 (5 bases each). Trimming cost V 5 bases and J 9 bases, with 20 bases left between them. The CDR3 consists of 14 residues. The germline V gene has CDR1 DFQATT and CDR2 SNEGSKA (reference sequence). CDR3 in DNA: TGCAGTGCTGGGGGACGCGCAATCCCCATTGAGCAGTTCTTC. It translates to CSAGGRAIPIEQFF.

This clonotype was seen a few times. The DNA for the CDR3 is TGTGCCAGCAGTACGAGGGGGATTCATGAGCAGTTCTTC. Its translation is CASSTRGIHEQFF. The chain uses TRBV27 and TRBJ2-1; D perhaps matches TRBD1 (6 bases). In germline, CDR1 is MNHEY, CDR2 SMNVEV (reference sequence). The CDR3 totals 13 residues. Deletions cut 5 bases from V and 8 bases from J, with 13 bases between.

V usage is TRBV6-5 and J usage is TRBJ2-7, with D perhaps matching TRBD1 or TRBD2 (5 bases each). CDR3 length: 14 residues. V was cut by 4 bases and J by 0 bases, with 10 bases left in between. Looked up from germline, CDR1 is MNHEY and CDR2 is SVGAGI. CDR3 in DNA: TGTGCCAGCAGTTGGTCAGGGAGCTCCTACGAGCAGTACTTC. Residues: CASSWSGSSYEQYF.

This chain uses TRBV11-2 with TRBJ2-3; TRBD2 matches 16 bases. V gave up 2 bases and J gave up 3 bases; unmatched junction bases: 20. The CDR3 is 23 amino acids. The germline CDR1 and CDR2 sequences are SGHAT and FQNNGV. In DNA, the CDR3 is TGTGCCAGCAGCTTATATAGTGGAGGGACAGCCGGGACTAGCGGGAGGGGAACAGATACGCAGTATTTT. Translation: CASSLYSGGTAGTSGRGTDTQYF.

The chain uses TRBV4-1 and TRBJ2-5; D gene ambiguous. Germline loops: CDR1 MGHRA, CDR2 YSYEKL. V lost 2 bases to trimming and J lost 5 bases, with 12 bases between them. CDR3 length: 14 residues. The CDR3 protein is CASSQRYMGETQYF. CDR3 nucleotide sequence: TGCGCCAGCAGCCAACGTTACATGGGGGAGACCCAGTACTTC.

This sequence joins TRBV20-1 and TRBJ2-4, with a tentative D call TRBD2 (6 bases). The CDR3 extends over 13 amino acids. The V end was cut by 7 bases, the J end by 0 bases, with 10 bases between. Germline-derived CDR1 and CDR2 are DFQATT and SNEGSKA (reference sequence). CDR3 sequence (DNA): TGCAGTGGGCCGGGACTAGCCAAAAACATTCAGTACTTC. This encodes CSGPGLAKNIQYF.